The sequence of this T cell receptor beta chain was determined in a study of T-cell memory formation after mild COVID-19. General study results and limits: Among clones contracting day 15 to 85, CD4/CD8 was balanced, whereas later expanders leaned CD4+.

CDR3 size: 13 residues. Germline V CDR1 and CDR2: MNHEY, SVGAGI. Trimming took 6 bases from V and 7 from J; bases not matched to a gene: 6. This clonotype was detected only a few times. What it binds is unknown. TCRdb itself ran the 5' RACE reads through MiXCR, one entry per CDR3 protein. The data show around 200,000 distinct CDR3 sequences, about 22% seen once. The rearrangement links TRBV6-5 to TRBJ2-1; 7 positions agree with TRBD2. Material for sequencing was PBMCs or a T cell subset sorted from them (not recorded which). The clonotype comes from an adult woman who had mild COVID-19 (a few samples of this study predate the infection). Cell type and time point are not known. The CDR3 sequence: CASSPGSGNEQFF. The CDR3 nucleotides read TGTGCCAGCAGCCCGGGTAGCGGGAATGAGCAGTTCTTC.